This TCR beta chain was identified during a study of cytomegalovirus exposure and HLA in healthy donors. Study summary: A subsequent analysis reported that the roughly 120 validation repertoires were produced on the same platform that had also been used for the roughly 670 first-cohort repertoires.

A remark on this clone: The target antigen is unknown.

The study's findings and limits: The authors listed 180 or so TCR beta chains as cytomegalovirus-associated. In vitro data verified three CMV-associated chains as specific for CMV antigens. Some public TCRs appeared in many individuals, while most sequences were rare.

Generated by immunoSEQ multiplex PCR, the TCRdb table keeps only in-frame clones and is missing some. The sample holds about 110,000 clones, roughly 87% seen once. Germline values: CDR1 GTSNPN, CDR2 SVGIG (reference sequence). The length of the CDR3 is 15 residues. The V and J ends lost 3 bases and 2 bases respectively, with 17 bases between them. This TCR derives from a woman between 18 and 29 years old in good health and CMV-seronegative. J is TRBJ2-7 and V is TRBV30; D is perhaps TRBD1 (6 bases). Sequencing input: PBMCs. The CDR3 nucleotides read TGTGCCTGGAGGGGGGACACCCTCGGAGCCTACGAGCAGTACTTC. It translates to CAWRGDTLGAYEQYF.